This TCR beta chain came from a study of blood T cell repertoires in COVID-19. About the study: From T cells, B-cell-depleted T cells, or PBMCs came the material, which was cDNA or gDNA.

Per the germline V gene, CDR1 is SGHDT and CDR2 is YYEEEE. The CDR3 consists of 15 residues. V lost 1 base, J lost 4 bases, and 6 bases stayed unmatched. The repertoire was sequenced with immunoSEQ multiplex PCR; TCRdb's copy has only in-frame clones and lacks some. This table holds 200,000 to 250,000 clones, more than 65% found once. Specimen: peripheral blood. The sequence was obtained from a woman aged 80 or older with acute or convalescent COVID-19. V is TRBV5-6 and J is TRBJ2-3; 7 bases agree with TRBD2. The CDR3 protein is CASSLSGEFADTQYF. CDR3 nucleotides: TGTGCCAGCAGCTTGAGCGGGGAATTTGCAGATACGCAGTATTTT. The variable domain in full, completed from reference TRBV5-6 and TRBJ2-3, reads DAGVTQSPTHLIKTRGQQVTLRCSPKSGHDTVSWYQQALGQGPQFIFQYYEEEERQRGNFPDRFSGHQFPNYSSELNVNALLLGDSALYLCASSLSGEFADTQYFGPGTRLTVL.